These 32 T cell receptor beta chains came from one sample sequenced in a study of T cell responses to AZD1222 COVID-19 vaccine. The assay was immunoSEQ multiplex PCR, and TCRdb's table has in-frame clones only and misses some. The top ten clones hold about 6% of a sample with roughly 150,000 clones, around 91% of them seen once. Sample: peripheral blood, taken 28 days after the second AZD1222 dose. The source is an adult who received the AZD1222 COVID-19 vaccine.

The chain couples TRBV30 to TRBJ1-2; D ambiguous. The CDR3 is made up of 13 amino acids. V lost 1 base and J lost 5, with 11 bases in between. Germline CDR1 GTSNPN, CDR2 SVGIG (reference sequence). CDR3 sequence: CAWSEVAGYGYTF. The CDR3 DNA sequence: TGTGCCTGGAGTGAGGTGGCGGGGTATGGCTACACCTTC.

The J gene is TRBJ2-7, the V gene TRBV5-6; TRBD2 is a possible D gene (6 bases). V lost 3 bases and J lost 3, with 16 bases in between. The germline V gene encodes CDR1 SGHDT and CDR2 YYEEEE. The CDR3 has 15 residues. As DNA, the CDR3 is TGTGCCAGCAGCTCTTGGGGGTTAGCGGACTACGAGCAGTACTTC. This translates into CASSSWGLADYEQYF.

The chain uses TRBV9 and TRBJ2-4; 10 nucleotides align to TRBD1. Germline CDR1 reads SGDLS; CDR2 reads YYNGEE. V lost 4 bases and J lost 1; bases outside the gene matches: 5. The CDR3 consists of 16 residues. CDR3 DNA: TGTGCCAGCAGCAAAGAGGGACAGGGGGCCAAAAACATTCAGTACTTC. Translated, it gives CASSKEGQGAKNIQYF.

This chain uses TRBV18 with TRBJ2-3; TRBD1 matches 7 bases. The germline gives CDR1 KGHSH, CDR2 LQKENI. The CDR3 covers 12 residues. The V segment lost 4 bases and the J segment 6 bases; nucleotides outside the gene matches: 1. This CDR3 is CASSRGQDTQYF. As DNA, the CDR3 is TGTGCCAGCTCACGGGGACAGGATACGCAGTATTTT.

The chain employs TRBV2 and TRBJ2-3, with D hard to call. V shed 0 bases and J shed 5 bases, with 9 bases lying between them. The germline V gene has CDR1 SNHLY and CDR2 FYNNEI. CDR3 length equals 14 residues. CDR3 region: CASSEAALGDTQYF. CDR3 nucleotide sequence: TGTGCCAGCAGTGAAGCCGCCTTGGGAGATACGCAGTATTTT.

The chain links TRBV7-2 to TRBJ2-7; 7 nucleotides align to TRBD2. This CDR3 has 15 amino acids. V trimming: 1 base; J trimming: 2 bases; junction bases outside the gene matches: 5. Germline V lookup: CDR1 SGHTA, CDR2 FQGNSA. Written as DNA, the CDR3 is TGTGCCAGCAGCTTAGGGCGGGGGACCACCTACGAGCAGTACTTC. Its protein is CASSLGRGTTYEQYF.

The rearrangement joins TRBV28 to TRBJ1-1, with D maybe TRBD1 (5 bases). Trimming removed 6 bases at V and 4 bases at J, with 15 bases between. Germline CDR1 and CDR2: MDHEN and SYDVKM. The CDR3 totals 14 residues. CDR3 sequence: CASSRGTFTTEAFF. In DNA, the CDR3 is TGTGCCAGCAGCCGAGGGACTTTTACCACTGAAGCTTTCTTT.

J is TRBJ1-5 and V is TRBV15; 7 bases are shared with TRBD1. The CDR3 spans 16 residues. In germline, CDR1 is LNHNV, CDR2 YYDKDF (reference sequence). Germline trimming cut 3 bases from V and 4 bases from J; bases unmatched to any gene: 9. The CDR3: CATSRRGTANNQPQHF. CDR3 nucleotide sequence: TGTGCCACCAGCAGGAGAGGGACAGCCAATAATCAGCCCCAGCATTTT.

The table lists this clone with a count of one. V usage is TRBV3-1 (or the pseudogene TRBV3-2) and J usage is TRBJ1-1; 11 bases line up with TRBD1. The CDR3 runs to 14 residues. Unmatched junction bases numbered 2, after V lost 4 bases and J lost 4 bases. CDR1 and CDR2 from the germline V gene are LGHDT and YNNKEL (reference sequence). CDR3 region: CASSLGTGGTEAFF. In DNA, the CDR3 is TGTGCCAGCAGCCTGGGGACAGGGGGCACTGAAGCTTTCTTT.

The rearrangement uses TRBV5-6 and TRBJ1-2; D is possibly TRBD1 (6 bases). The V and J ends lost 5 bases and 6 bases respectively, with 14 bases between them. CDR3 length: 13 residues. Germline V lookup: CDR1 SGHDT, CDR2 YYEEEE. The CDR3 sequence is CASRAGAGDGYTF. CDR3 nucleotides: TGTGCCAGCAGGGCAGGGGCCGGGGATGGCTACACCTTC.

The J gene is TRBJ2-5, the V gene TRBV2, with TRBD1 matching over 7 bases. Losses at the gene ends were 6 bases for V and 5 bases for J; bases not matched to a gene: 6. The CDR3 is made up of 13 amino acids. Germline V gene data show CDR1 as SNHLY and CDR2 as FYNNEI. This chain's CDR3 is CASRMTGTETQYF. The CDR3 DNA reads TGTGCCAGCAGGATGACAGGGACGGAGACCCAGTACTTC.

V gene TRBV7-2 combines with J gene TRBJ1-3, with D possibly being TRBD1 (5 bases). Per the germline V gene, CDR1 is SGHTA and CDR2 is FQGNSA. The length of the CDR3 is 14 residues. V was shortened by 0 bases and J by 8 bases, with 11 bases between the two germline ends. The DNA for the CDR3 is TGTGCCAGCAGCTTAGCGCATCAAGGGGACACCATATATTTT. Protein sequence: CASSLAHQGDTIYF.

The rearrangement links TRBV19 to TRBJ1-5; D gene ambiguous. Looked up from germline, CDR1 is LNHDA and CDR2 is SQIVND (reference sequence). The V and J ends lost 11 bases and 0 bases respectively, with 14 bases between them. This CDR3 region has 14 residues. This chain's CDR3 is CAGTVDLSNQPQHF. CDR3 bases: TGTGCCGGCACAGTGGATCTTAGCAATCAGCCCCAGCATTTT.

The V gene is TRBV6-1, the J gene TRBJ2-7, with unresolved D. V dropped 0 bases and J dropped 3 bases, with 12 bases sitting between them. The length of the CDR3 is 15 residues. The germline gives CDR1 MNHNS, CDR2 SASEGT. CDR3 sequence (DNA): TGTGCCAGCAGTGAAGCGGGTAGCAGCAACTACGAGCAGTACTTC. It translates to CASSEAGSSNYEQYF.

The gene calls are TRBV6-5 and TRBJ1-1, with D tentatively TRBD1 (6 bases). The V end was cut by 8 bases, the J end by 5 bases, with 15 bases between. Germline CDR1 is MNHEY and CDR2 is SVGAGI. The CDR3 sequence is 13 residues long. CDR3 sequence (DNA): TGTGCCAGCGGCCAGGGGTTAAGGACTGAAGCTTTCTTT. This translates into CASGQGLRTEAFF.

The J gene is TRBJ1-2, the V gene TRBV7-2; D gene uncertain. The CDR3 has 13 amino acids. Germline assignment: CDR1 SGHTA and CDR2 FQGNSA. Between the trimmed V and J ends, which lost 3 bases and 4 bases, there was a span of 9 bases. For the CDR3, the DNA is TGTGCCAGCAGCTTGAACAGAGTCTATGGCTACACCTTC. Translating it yields CASSLNRVYGYTF.

The chain links TRBV6-6 to TRBJ1-4; 7 nucleotides align to TRBD1. After removal of 6 bases from V and 5 bases from J, the junction contained 3 bases not matched to a gene. This CDR3 has 13 amino acids. Germline V gene lookup returns CDR1 MNHNY and CDR2 SVGAGI (reference sequence). The CDR3 nucleotides read TGTGCCAGCAGCCCACAGGGGAATGAAAAACTGTTTTTT. Amino acid sequence: CASSPQGNEKLFF.

The rearrangement joins TRBV7-3 to TRBJ2-3, with D uncertain. Between the trimmed V and J ends, which lost 5 bases and 8 bases, there was a span of 14 bases. The CDR3 is 13 residues long. CDR1 is SGHTA, CDR2 FQGTGA, per germline. CDR3 nucleotides: TGTGCCAGCAGCCCGGAGAGCTTTGGTACGCAGTATTTT. Protein product: CASSPESFGTQYF.

The rearrangement uses TRBV9 and TRBJ2-7; 7 positions agree with TRBD2. This CDR3 region has 15 residues. Germline values: CDR1 SGDLS, CDR2 YYNGEE. With 4 bases clipped from V and 0 bases from J, the junction kept 7 bases outside the gene matches. Here the CDR3 reads CASSPGGSYSYEQYF. The CDR3 DNA sequence: TGTGCCAGCAGCCCCGGGGGGAGTTACTCCTACGAGCAGTACTTC.

The V gene is TRBV4-2, the J gene TRBJ2-1; 11 bases are shared with TRBD2. Germline assignment: CDR1 LGHNA and CDR2 YNFKEQ. The junction had 8 bases not matched to a gene; V was cut back by 0 bases and J by 10 bases. The CDR3 is 16 residues long. CDR3 region: CASSQDVAGGPGEQFF. The CDR3 nucleotides are TGTGCCAGCAGCCAAGACGTAGCGGGGGGGCCGGGGGAGCAGTTCTTC.

The chain recombines TRBV4-3 with TRBJ1-1, with 7 positions matching TRBD1. The CDR3 length is 13 residues. Looked up from germline, CDR1 is LGHNA and CDR2 is YSLEER. V lost 3 bases to trimming and J lost 4 bases; unmatched junction nucleotides: 2. The CDR3 region has the DNA TGCGCCAGCAGCCACCAGGGGGGCACTGAAGCTTTCTTT. It encodes CASSHQGGTEAFF.

The rearrangement links TRBV30 to TRBJ1-4; possible D gene TRBD1, 5 bases. V dropped 5 bases and J dropped 11 bases, with 12 bases sitting between them. Germline V gives CDR1 GTSNPN, CDR2 SVGIG (reference sequence). The CDR3 has 11 amino acids. The CDR3 DNA follows: TGTGCCTGGGGGACGGGGGACAAACTGTTTTTT. Its protein is CAWGTGDKLFF.

As DNA, the CDR3 is TGCAGCGTTGAACCGCCGGGCGCTGGAAACACCATATATTTT. This sequence encodes CSVEPPGAGNTIYF. The chain has TRBV29-1 and TRBJ1-3; no reliable D call. Germline-derived CDR1 and CDR2 are SQVTM and ANQGSEA. The length of the CDR3 is 14 residues. Trimming shortened V by 2 bases and J by 2 bases, and 10 bases separated the two germline ends.

This rearrangement joins TRBV7-2 to TRBJ2-5; D is uncertain. With 1 base removed from V and 3 bases from J, the gap between germline ends came to 9 bases. Germline V CDR1 and CDR2: SGHTA, FQGNSA. CDR3 size: 14 residues. This chain's CDR3 is CASSLVWQKETQYF. DNA of the CDR3: TGTGCCAGCAGCTTAGTCTGGCAGAAAGAGACCCAGTACTTC.

V gene TRBV10-3 combines with J gene TRBJ1-4, with 8 bases aligning to TRBD1. The trim removed 9 bases at V and 7 bases at J, leaving 7 bases unmatched. Germline lookup yields CDR1 ENHRY and CDR2 SYGVKD. CDR3 size: 13 residues. The CDR3 is CAIRAGGGEKLFF. CDR3 nucleotides: TGTGCCATACGAGCAGGGGGCGGTGAAAAACTGTTTTTT.

The chain couples TRBV19 to TRBJ2-5, with TRBD2 matching over 9 bases. Germline V gene sequence: CDR1 LNHDA, CDR2 SQIVND (reference sequence). The CDR3 has 15 amino acids. The V segment lost 3 bases and the J segment 5 bases; nucleotides outside the gene matches: 7. CDR3 nucleotide sequence: TGTGCCAGTAGTATTCCGGCGGGGGGGCTCGAGACCCAGTACTTC. Its protein is CASSIPAGGLETQYF. Looking up the rest from reference TRBV19 and TRBJ2-5 gives the full variable domain: DGGITQSPKYLFRKEGQNVTLSCEQNLNHDAMYWYRQDPGQGLRLIYYSQIVNDFQKGDIAEGYSVSREKKESFPLTVTSAQKNPTAFYLCASSIPAGGLETQYFGPGTRLLVL.

This sequence joins TRBV6-5 and TRBJ1-6; D call uncertain. The germline V gene has CDR1 MNHEY and CDR2 SVGAGI. The V gene lost 7 bases and the J gene lost 14 bases, with 15 bases spanning the gap. The CDR3 is 12 amino acids. In DNA form, the CDR3 reads TGTGCCAGCAAACTACTCCACGGATCCCTCCACTTT. Protein: CASKLLHGSLHF.

This clone was recorded only once. The rearrangement joins TRBV19 to TRBJ1-2; 8 bases fit TRBD1. V was pared by 4 bases and J by 0 bases, with 7 bases of the junction left unmatched. Germline V gene data show CDR1 as LNHDA and CDR2 as SQIVND (reference sequence). The CDR3 consists of 16 residues. CDR3 amino acids: CASSTPGQVTNYGYTF. In nucleotides, the CDR3 is TGTGCCAGTAGTACCCCGGGACAGGTAACTAACTATGGCTACACCTTC.

The genes are TRBV7-8 and TRBJ2-7; D unclear. The germline V and J ends were trimmed by 5 bases and 6 bases, with 11 bases remaining between them. The CDR3 consists of 12 residues. In germline, CDR1 is SGHVS, CDR2 FQNEAQ. CDR3 sequence: CASSRRESEQYF. The CDR3 nucleotides read TGTGCCAGCAGCCGCCGAGAGAGCGAGCAGTACTTC.

J is TRBJ2-7 and V is TRBV18; perhaps D is TRBD1 or TRBD2 (5 bases each). Trimming took off 1 base at V and 4 bases at J, with 20 bases between the two ends. Germline assignment: CDR1 KGHSH and CDR2 LQKENI. This CDR3 is built from 17 residues. This chain's CDR3 is CASSPQLRGVTQYEQYF. The CDR3 DNA reads TGTGCCAGCTCACCACAACTGAGGGGCGTGACCCAATACGAGCAGTACTTC.

This chain uses TRBV28 with TRBJ2-7; D is undetermined. V lost 3 bases and J lost 3, with 3 bases in between. Germline CDR1 is MDHEN and CDR2 is SYDVKM. The length of the CDR3 is 11 residues. CDR3: CASSFGYEQYF. DNA for the CDR3: TGTGCCAGCAGTTTCGGCTACGAGCAGTACTTC.

Comment on this clone: This sample includes further DNA sequences coding for the same CDR3. J is TRBJ2-5 and V is TRBV18, with 8 bases that match TRBD1. V dropped 2 bases and J dropped 5; count of bases not matched to a gene: 4. CDR3 length: 14 residues. Germline lookup yields CDR1 KGHSH and CDR2 LQKENI. The CDR3 loop reads CASSPGQGRETQYF. The CDR3 DNA follows: TGTGCCAGCTCACCAGGACAGGGCAGGGAGACCCAGTACTTC. The full variable domain, its missing parts supplied by reference TRBV18 and TRBJ2-5, is NAGVMQNPRHLVRRRGQEARLRCSPMKGHSHVYWYRQLPEEGLKFMVYLQKENIIDESGMPKERFSAEFPKEGPSILRIQQVVRGDSAAYFCASSPGQGRETQYFGPGTRLLVL.